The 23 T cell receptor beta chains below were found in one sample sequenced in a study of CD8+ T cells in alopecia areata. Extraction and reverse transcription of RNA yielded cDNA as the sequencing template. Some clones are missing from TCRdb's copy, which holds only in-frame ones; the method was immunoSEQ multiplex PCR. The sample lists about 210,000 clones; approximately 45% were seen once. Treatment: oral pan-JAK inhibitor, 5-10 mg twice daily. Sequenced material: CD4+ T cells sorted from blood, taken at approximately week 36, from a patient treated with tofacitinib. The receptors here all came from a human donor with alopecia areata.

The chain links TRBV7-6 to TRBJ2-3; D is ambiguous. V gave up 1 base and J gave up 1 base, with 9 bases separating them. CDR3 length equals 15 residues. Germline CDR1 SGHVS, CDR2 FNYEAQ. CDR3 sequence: CASSLVTRGTDTQYF. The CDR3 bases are TGTGCCAGCAGCTTAGTGACGCGAGGCACAGATACGCAGTATTTT. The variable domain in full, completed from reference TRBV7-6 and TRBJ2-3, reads GAGVSQSPRYKVTKRGQDVALRCDPISGHVSLYWYRQALGQGPEFLTYFNYEAQQDKSGLPNDRFSAERPEGSISTLTIQRTEQRDSAMYRCASSLVTRGTDTQYFGPGTRLTVL.

CDR3 coding DNA: TGTGCCAGCAGCCAAGATCTGGACAGGGTAACAGATACGCAGTATTTT. Translation: CASSQDLDRVTDTQYF. The V and J genes are TRBV14 and TRBJ2-3; 8 bases are shared with TRBD1. V lost 0 bases and J lost 3; bases outside the gene matches: 5. The CDR3 length is 16 residues. Looked up from germline, CDR1 is SGHDN and CDR2 is FVKESK.

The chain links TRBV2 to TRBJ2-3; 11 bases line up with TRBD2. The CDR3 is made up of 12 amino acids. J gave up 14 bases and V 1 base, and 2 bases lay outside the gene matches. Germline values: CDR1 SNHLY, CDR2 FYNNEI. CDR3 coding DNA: TGTGCCAGCAGTGAAGAGGGGACTAGCGGGTATTTT. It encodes CASSEEGTSGYF.

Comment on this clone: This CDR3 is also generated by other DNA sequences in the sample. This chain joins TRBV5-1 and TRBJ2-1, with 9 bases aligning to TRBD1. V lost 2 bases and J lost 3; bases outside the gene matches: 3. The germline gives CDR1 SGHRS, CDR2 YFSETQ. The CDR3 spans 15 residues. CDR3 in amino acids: CASSLGDRDYNEQFF. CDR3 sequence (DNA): TGCGCCAGCAGCTTAGGGGACAGGGACTACAATGAGCAGTTCTTC.

CDR3 DNA sequence: TGCGCCAGCAGCCTGGGGTACACAGGTGAAAAACTGTTTTTT. As protein: CASSLGYTGEKLFF. The chain combines TRBV4-3 with TRBJ1-4; possibly TRBD1 for D (5 bases). CDR3 length: 14 residues. Trimming took 4 bases from V and 7 from J, leaving 13 bases between them. Looked up from germline, CDR1 is LGHNA and CDR2 is YSLEER.

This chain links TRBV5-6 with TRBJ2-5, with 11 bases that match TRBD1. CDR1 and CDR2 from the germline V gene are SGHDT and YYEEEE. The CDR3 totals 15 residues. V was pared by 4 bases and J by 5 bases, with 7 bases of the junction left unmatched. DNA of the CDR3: TGTGCCAGCAGCATTCGGACAGGGGGCTGGGAGACCCAGTACTTC. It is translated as CASSIRTGGWETQYF.

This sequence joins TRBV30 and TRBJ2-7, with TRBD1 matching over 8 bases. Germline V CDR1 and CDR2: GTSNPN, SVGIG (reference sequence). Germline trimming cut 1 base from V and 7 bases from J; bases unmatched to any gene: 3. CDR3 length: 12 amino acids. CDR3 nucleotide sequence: TGTGCCTGGAGTGCGACAGGGGAAGAGCAGTACTTC. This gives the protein CAWSATGEEQYF.

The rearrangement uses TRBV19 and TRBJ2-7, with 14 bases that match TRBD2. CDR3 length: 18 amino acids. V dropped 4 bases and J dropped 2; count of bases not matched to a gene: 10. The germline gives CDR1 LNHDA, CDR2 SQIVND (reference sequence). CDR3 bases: TGTGCCAGTAGTAACGGACTAGCGGGAGGCAAACCTACCTACGAGCAGTACTTC. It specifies CASSNGLAGGKPTYEQYF.

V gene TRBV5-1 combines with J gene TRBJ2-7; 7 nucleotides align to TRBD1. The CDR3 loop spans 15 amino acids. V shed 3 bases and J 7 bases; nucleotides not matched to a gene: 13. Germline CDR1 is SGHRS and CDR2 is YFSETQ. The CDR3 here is CASSSTGASGGEQYF. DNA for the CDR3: TGCGCCAGCAGCTCCACAGGGGCCTCTGGTGGGGAGCAGTACTTC.

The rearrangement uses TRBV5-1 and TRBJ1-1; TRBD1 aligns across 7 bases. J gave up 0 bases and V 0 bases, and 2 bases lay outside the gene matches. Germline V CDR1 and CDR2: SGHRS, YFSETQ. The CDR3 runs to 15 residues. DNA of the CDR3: TGCGCCAGCAGCTTGGAGGGACAGTTGAACACTGAAGCTTTCTTT. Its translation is CASSLEGQLNTEAFF.

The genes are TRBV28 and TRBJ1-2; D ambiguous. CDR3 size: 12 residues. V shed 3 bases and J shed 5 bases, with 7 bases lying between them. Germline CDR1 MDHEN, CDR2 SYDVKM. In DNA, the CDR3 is TGTGCCAGCAGTTTCGGGCTGTATGGCTACACCTTC. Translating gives CASSFGLYGYTF.

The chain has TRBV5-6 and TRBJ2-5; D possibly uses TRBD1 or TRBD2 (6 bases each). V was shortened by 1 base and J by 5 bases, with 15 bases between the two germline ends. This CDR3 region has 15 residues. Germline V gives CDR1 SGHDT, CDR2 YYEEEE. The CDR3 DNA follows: TGTGCCAGCAGCTTGAGCCGGGGGCTCAGGGAGACCCAGTACTTC. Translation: CASSLSRGLRETQYF.

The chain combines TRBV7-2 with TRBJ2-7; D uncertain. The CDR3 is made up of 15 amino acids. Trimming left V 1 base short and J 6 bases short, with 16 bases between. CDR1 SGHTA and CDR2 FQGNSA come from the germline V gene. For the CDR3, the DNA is TGTGCCAGCAGCTTAGAGACCAGCCGGTGGGCCGAGCAGTACTTC. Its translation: CASSLETSRWAEQYF.

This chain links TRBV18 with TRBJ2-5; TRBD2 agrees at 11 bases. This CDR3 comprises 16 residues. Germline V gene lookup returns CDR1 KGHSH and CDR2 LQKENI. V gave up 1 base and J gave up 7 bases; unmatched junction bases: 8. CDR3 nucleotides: TGTGCCAGCTCACCACAGACTAGCGGGACGTTCAGGACCCAGTACTTC. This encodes CASSPQTSGTFRTQYF.

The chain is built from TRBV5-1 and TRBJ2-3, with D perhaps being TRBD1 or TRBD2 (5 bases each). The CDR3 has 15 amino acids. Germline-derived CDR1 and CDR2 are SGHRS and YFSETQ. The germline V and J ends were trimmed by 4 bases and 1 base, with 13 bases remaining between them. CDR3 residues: CASSEGVSGTDTQYF. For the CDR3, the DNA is TGCGCCAGCAGCGAAGGGGTTAGCGGCACAGATACGCAGTATTTT. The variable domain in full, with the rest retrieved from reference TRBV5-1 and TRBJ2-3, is KAGVTQTPRYLIKTRGQQVTLSCSPISGHRSVSWYQQTPGQGLQFLFEYFSETQRNKGNFPGRFSGRQFSNSRSEMNVSTLELGDSALYLCASSEGVSGTDTQYFGPGTRLTVL.

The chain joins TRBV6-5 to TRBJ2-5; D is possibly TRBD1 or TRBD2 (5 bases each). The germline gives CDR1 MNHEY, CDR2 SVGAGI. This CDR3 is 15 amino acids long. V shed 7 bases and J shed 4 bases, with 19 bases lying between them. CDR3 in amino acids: CASTHSGDPGETQYF. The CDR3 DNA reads TGTGCCAGCACCCACTCCGGGGACCCAGGAGAGACCCAGTACTTC.

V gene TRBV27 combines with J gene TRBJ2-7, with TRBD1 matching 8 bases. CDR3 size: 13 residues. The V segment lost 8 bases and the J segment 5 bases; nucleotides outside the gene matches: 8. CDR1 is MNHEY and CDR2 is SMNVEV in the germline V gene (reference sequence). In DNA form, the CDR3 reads TGTGCCAGCGGCCGGGACAGGAACCACGAGCAGTACTTC. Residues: CASGRDRNHEQYF.

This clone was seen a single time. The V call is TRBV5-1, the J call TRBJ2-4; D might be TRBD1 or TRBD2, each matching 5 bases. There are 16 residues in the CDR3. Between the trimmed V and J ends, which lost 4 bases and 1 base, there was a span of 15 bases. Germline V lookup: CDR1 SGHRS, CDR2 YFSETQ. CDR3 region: CASSLWTDSAKNIQYF. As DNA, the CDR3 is TGCGCCAGCAGCCTCTGGACTGACAGTGCCAAAAACATTCAGTACTTC.

The CDR3 nucleotides read TGTGCCAGCAGCTTGGACAGGACTAGCACAGATACGCAGTATTTT. Protein: CASSLDRTSTDTQYF. This sequence joins TRBV7-6 and TRBJ2-3, with 7 bases fitting TRBD1. CDR3 size: 15 residues. The trim removed 3 bases at V and 0 bases at J, leaving 3 bases unmatched. Per germline, CDR1 SGHVS and CDR2 FNYEAQ.

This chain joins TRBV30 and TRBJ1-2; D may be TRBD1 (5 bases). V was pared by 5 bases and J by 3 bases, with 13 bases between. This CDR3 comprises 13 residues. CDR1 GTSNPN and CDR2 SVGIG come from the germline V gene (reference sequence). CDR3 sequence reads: CAWATAVDYGYTF. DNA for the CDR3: TGTGCCTGGGCGACAGCCGTCGACTATGGCTACACCTTC.

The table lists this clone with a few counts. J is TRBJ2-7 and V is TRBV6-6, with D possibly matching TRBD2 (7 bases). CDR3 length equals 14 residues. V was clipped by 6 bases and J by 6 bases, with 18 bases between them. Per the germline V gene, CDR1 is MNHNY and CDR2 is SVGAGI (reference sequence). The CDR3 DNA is TGTGCCAGCAGACGAGGGGGGAGGGCCTTCGAGCAGTACTTC. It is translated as CASRRGGRAFEQYF.

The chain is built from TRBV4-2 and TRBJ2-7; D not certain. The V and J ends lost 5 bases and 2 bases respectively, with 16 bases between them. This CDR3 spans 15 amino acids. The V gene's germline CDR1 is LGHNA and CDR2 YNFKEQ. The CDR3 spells CASSSLNRIPYEQYF. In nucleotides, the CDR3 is TGTGCCAGCAGCTCCCTAAACCGGATCCCCTACGAGCAGTACTTC.

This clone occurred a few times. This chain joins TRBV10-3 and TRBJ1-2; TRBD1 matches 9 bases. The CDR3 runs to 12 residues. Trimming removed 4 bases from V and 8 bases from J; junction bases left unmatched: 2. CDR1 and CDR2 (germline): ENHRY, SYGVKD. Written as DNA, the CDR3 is TGTGCCATCAGTGCCGACAGGGGGGGCTACACCTTC. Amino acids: CAISADRGGYTF.